This T cell receptor (beta chain) was retrieved from a study of beta chain features in type 1 diabetes. Study-level points and caveats: In every one of the four CD4+ subsets, TCRB CDR3s were moderately but significantly shorter in Type 1 diabetes patients. Type 1 diabetes patients had fewer VDJ junction insertions and more deletions.

Sorting based on CD45RO/CCR7/CD25/CD127/CD95/CD27 separated CD4+ naive, central memory, regulatory and stem cell-like memory cells. Isolated RNA was reverse transcribed in full, so expressed TCRB transcripts were sequenced. Here immunoSEQ multiplex PCR was the method, and the copy in TCRdb shows in-frame clones only, minus some. The repertoire holds about 360,000 clones, with around an eighth as singletons. V was clipped by 1 base and J by 1 base, with 14 bases between them. CDR1 SEHNR and CDR2 FQNEAQ come from the germline V gene (reference sequence). CDR3 length equals 17 residues. Concerning this clone itself: Its antigen is undetermined.

The chain recombines TRBV7-9 with TRBJ1-5; D is possibly TRBD1 (5 bases). Material: naive CD4+ T cells from blood. The TCR comes from a woman aged 18-29 years with type 1 diabetes. The CDR3 DNA follows: TGTGCCAGCAGCTTAGGGGCAGGGATTGGGAGCAATCAGCCCCAGCATTTT. Its protein product is CASSLGAGIGSNQPQHF.